One and the same sample provided the 23 T cell receptor beta chains below, sequenced in a study of blood T cells in healthy people across ages (dated by TCRdb to the mid-2010s). The library was built by means of 5' RACE. These reads were obtained on an Illumina HiSeq 2500. A second PCR of about 7 to 12 cycles was performed with a sample-barcoded 5' primer and a J-beta primer mix. TCRdb reanalyzed the raw reads on its own, using fastp at Q25 for trimming and MiXCR for clone calling, and kept in-frame beta chains. Rows merge per CDR3 protein into single entries with the most common DNA and genes. This sample holds about 970,000 distinct CDR3 sequences; roughly half were observed only once. About a fifth of the sample rests with the top ten. Sequenced input: blood. Receptors originate from a woman aged 55-75 years in good health.

The sample holds a few counts of this clonotype. The rearrangement links TRBV20-1 to TRBJ2-7; 14 nucleotides line up with TRBD2. The CDR3 sequence is 16 residues long. V lost 5 bases and J lost 2; bases outside the gene matches: 8. CDR1 and CDR2 from the germline V gene are DFQATT and SNEGSKA (reference sequence). This CDR3 is CSALGLAGGPTYEQYF. CDR3 bases: TGCAGTGCTCTCGGACTAGCGGGAGGCCCTACCTACGAGCAGTACTTC.

V usage is TRBV7-2 and J usage is TRBJ2-7; D may be TRBD1 (6 bases). The CDR3 covers 14 residues. V was pared by 3 bases and J by 9 bases, with 18 bases between. CDR1 SGHTA and CDR2 FQGNSA come from the germline V gene. The CDR3 sequence is CASSLSQGPSGQYF. The CDR3 DNA follows: TGTGCCAGCAGCTTGTCTCAGGGGCCATCCGGGCAGTACTTC. Supplemented by reference TRBV7-2 and TRBJ2-7, the full variable domain reads GAGVSQSPSNKVTEKGKDVELRCDPISGHTALYWYRQSLGQGLEFLIYFQGNSAPDKSGLPSDRFSAERTGGSVSTLTIQRTQQEDSAVYLCASSLSQGPSGQYFGPGTRLTVT.

The chain is built from TRBV12-3 or TRBV12-4 and TRBJ2-7; D tentatively reads TRBD1 or TRBD2 (7 bases each). The length of the CDR3 is 13 residues. V was clipped by 6 bases and J by 6 bases, with 15 bases between them. CDR3: CASRRTGEGEQYF. DNA for the CDR3: TGTGCCAGCAGACGAACAGGGGAGGGCGAGCAGTACTTC.

The chain couples TRBV29-1 to TRBJ1-1; TRBD1 aligns across 8 bases. This CDR3 region has 15 residues. Unmatched junction bases numbered 11, after V lost 2 bases and J lost 6 bases. CDR1 and CDR2 from the germline V gene are SQVTM and ANQGSEA. CDR3 sequence reads: CSVESFRDRRSEAFF. CDR3 nucleotides: TGCAGCGTTGAAAGTTTTCGGGACAGGAGGTCTGAAGCTTTCTTT.

The chain uses TRBV4-2 and TRBJ2-3, with 9 bases that match TRBD2. The CDR3 contains 16 residues. Trimming removed 4 bases from V and 5 bases from J; junction bases left unmatched: 10. Per germline, CDR1 LGHNA and CDR2 YNFKEQ. This CDR3 is CASSPRREGLIDTQYF. CDR3 coding DNA: TGTGCCAGCAGCCCAAGGCGGGAGGGCCTGATAGATACGCAGTATTTT.

This clonotype was found once. The rearrangement joins TRBV28 to TRBJ2-1; D could derive from TRBD1 or TRBD2 (5 bases each). CDR1 and CDR2 (germline): MDHEN, SYDVKM. V lost 6 bases to trimming and J lost 9 bases, with 12 bases between them. CDR3 length equals 12 residues. The DNA of the CDR3 is TGTGCCAGCAGAACTGGGGACGGTGAGCAGTTCTTC. This gives the protein CASRTGDGEQFF.

This clonotype was seen only a few times. This chain uses TRBV4-1 with TRBJ2-7; D unresolved. Trimming left V 0 bases short and J 3 bases short, with 6 bases between. Germline V gene lookup returns CDR1 MGHRA and CDR2 YSYEKL. The CDR3 spans 13 residues. The CDR3 loop is CASSQDRFYEQYF. As DNA, the CDR3 is TGCGCCAGCAGCCAAGACCGCTTCTACGAGCAGTACTTC.

CDR3 sequence reads: CASSQDYLAGDSNQPQHF. For the CDR3, the DNA is TGCGCCAGCAGCCAAGACTATTTGGCAGGGGATAGCAATCAGCCCCAGCATTTT. This rearrangement joins TRBV4-3 to TRBJ1-5; tentatively, D is TRBD1 (6 bases). Germline assignment: CDR1 LGHNA and CDR2 YSLEER. CDR3 length: 18 amino acids. V shed 0 bases and J shed 0 bases, with 15 bases lying between them.

The V and J genes are TRBV2 and TRBJ2-5; no clear D. The CDR3 is 13 residues long. Trimming shortened V by 7 bases and J by 0 bases, and 9 bases separated the two germline ends. CDR1 is SNHLY and CDR2 is FYNNEI in the germline V gene. CDR3 coding DNA: TGTGCCAGCAAAAGAACTCACCAAGAGACCCAGTACTTC. Amino acid sequence: CASKRTHQETQYF. The full variable domain, rest sourced from reference TRBV2 and TRBJ2-5, is EPEVTQTPSHQVTQMGQEVILRCVPISNHLYFYWYRQILGQKVEFLVSFYNNEISEKSEIFDDQFSVERPDGSNFTLKIRSTKLEDSAMYFCASKRTHQETQYFGPGTRLLVL.

This clonotype was found many times. The chain has TRBV29-1 and TRBJ2-5, with TRBD1 identical over 7 bases. This CDR3 is built from 15 residues. The V gene end was trimmed by 3 bases and the J gene end by 6 bases; junction bases not matched to a gene: 13. CDR1 and CDR2 from the germline V gene are SQVTM and ANQGSEA. In nucleotides, the CDR3 is TGCAGCGTTGATAGAAGGGACAGTTCGGCGAAGACCCAGTACTTC. It encodes CSVDRRDSSAKTQYF.

The chain recombines TRBV12-3 or TRBV12-4 with TRBJ2-7; maybe TRBD2 (7 bases). The tail of the sequence fits TRBJ2-5 better, so the J call may be wrong. This CDR3 spans 14 amino acids. CDR3 nucleotides: TGTGCCAGCAGTCCCCTCGGGGGGCTAGGGACCCAGTACTTC. This sequence encodes CASSPLGGLGTQYF.

The rearrangement links TRBV19 to TRBJ2-1; 10 nucleotides align to TRBD2. This CDR3 is built from 18 residues. V lost 5 bases to trimming and J lost 5 bases; unmatched junction nucleotides: 15. Germline values: CDR1 LNHDA, CDR2 SQIVND (reference sequence). The CDR3 nucleotides read TGTGCCAGTAGTCCCCCCTTTAGCGGGAGGTGGCTGGACAATGAGCAGTTCTTC. This sequence encodes CASSPPFSGRWLDNEQFF.

This clonotype turned up a few times. The gene calls are TRBV7-2 and TRBJ2-7, with 9 bases fitting TRBD1. V shed 6 bases and J 5 bases; nucleotides not matched to a gene: 11. Germline V lookup: CDR1 SGHTA, CDR2 FQGNSA. CDR3 length equals 15 residues. The CDR3 here is CASSRQTGGLDEQYF. The CDR3 nucleotides are TGTGCCAGCAGTCGTCAAACAGGGGGCTTAGACGAGCAGTACTTC.

The V gene is TRBV15, the J gene TRBJ2-7, with 9 bases lining up with TRBD1. Germline loops: CDR1 LNHNV, CDR2 YYDKDF (reference sequence). There are 14 residues in the CDR3. V was clipped by 5 bases and J by 3 bases; unmatched bases: 5. CDR3 DNA: TGTGCCACCAGCGACCCGGGACAGGGCTACGAGCAGTACTTC. It is translated as CATSDPGQGYEQYF.

The chain carries TRBV6-2 or TRBV6-3 and TRBJ2-7; 8 nucleotides align to TRBD2. With V trimmed by 5 bases and J by 2 bases, 5 bases remained unmatched. Per the germline V gene, CDR1 is MNHEY and CDR2 is SVGEGT. There are 14 residues in the CDR3. In nucleotides, the CDR3 is TGTGCCAGCAGTCGACTAGCGCAAGCCTACGAGCAGTACTTC. This translates into CASSRLAQAYEQYF.

The chain uses TRBV4-1 and TRBJ1-2, with unresolved D. The V end lost 0 bases, the J end lost 3 bases, and 11 bases lay between the germline ends. Germline CDR1 is MGHRA and CDR2 is YSYEKL. The CDR3 has 15 amino acids. CDR3 bases: TGCGCCAGCAGCCAAGATTCCGAAACGTACTATGGCTACACCTTC. Translating it yields CASSQDSETYYGYTF.

The chain recombines TRBV20-1 with TRBJ2-1, with TRBD1 as a possible D gene (6 bases). The length of the CDR3 is 11 residues. In germline, CDR1 is DFQATT, CDR2 SNEGSKA (reference sequence). Trimming removed 6 bases from V and 11 bases from J, with 14 bases in between. The CDR3 DNA is TGCAGTGCCAGTTCGGGGACAAAGCAGTTCTTC. Translated: CSASSGTKQFF.

This chain links TRBV20-1 with TRBJ2-1, with 11 bases lining up with TRBD2. The length of the CDR3 is 17 residues. The germline CDR1 and CDR2 sequences are DFQATT and SNEGSKA (reference sequence). Trimming cost V 0 bases and J 5 bases; bases outside gene matches: 9. The CDR3: CSARDLMRLAGNNEQFF. CDR3 in DNA: TGCAGTGCTAGAGATTTGATGAGACTAGCGGGAAACAATGAGCAGTTCTTC.

This clonotype has just a few counts. J is TRBJ2-5 and V is TRBV12-3 or TRBV12-4, with TRBD1 matching 7 bases. The J call is uncertain, as TRBJ2-7 better fits the DNA end. The CDR3 has 13 residues. The DNA for the CDR3 is TGTGCCAGCAGTCCATCAGACAGGGACGAGCAGTACTTC. Residues: CASSPSDRDEQYF.

This clonotype was seen a single time. J is TRBJ2-7 and V is TRBV2; D is unresolved. Trimming shortened V by 0 bases and J by 0 bases, and 3 bases separated the two germline ends. This CDR3 contains 13 residues. Germline CDR1 reads SNHLY; CDR2 reads FYNNEI. The CDR3 DNA is TGTGCCAGCAGTGAAGCTAACTCCTACGAGCAGTACTTC. Residues: CASSEANSYEQYF. The full variable domain, rest sourced from reference TRBV2 and TRBJ2-7, is EPEVTQTPSHQVTQMGQEVILRCVPISNHLYFYWYRQILGQKVEFLVSFYNNEISEKSEIFDDQFSVERPDGSNFTLKIRSTKLEDSAMYFCASSEANSYEQYFGPGTRLTVT.

The V gene is TRBV6-2 or TRBV6-3, the J gene TRBJ2-7; D is uncertain. Trimming took 0 bases from V and 0 from J, leaving 21 bases between them. Per germline, CDR1 MNHEY and CDR2 SVGEGT. The CDR3 covers 19 residues. The CDR3 coding sequence is TGTGCCAGCAGTTACTCGAGAATCATAGAGCGAACAGACTCCTACGAGCAGTACTTC. Amino acid sequence: CASSYSRIIERTDSYEQYF.

This clonotype has just one count. This chain joins TRBV7-8 and TRBJ2-7; weak D call: TRBD2 (6 bases). V was trimmed by 5 bases and J by 1 base, leaving 15 bases between them. This CDR3 is built from 15 residues. Germline CDR1 SGHVS, CDR2 FQNEAQ. CDR3 DNA: TGTGCCAGCAGCCCCACCGGGACTGTTTCCTACGAGCAGTACTTC. Its protein is CASSPTGTVSYEQYF.

The chain uses TRBV29-1 and TRBJ2-1, with 9 bases matching TRBD1. V dropped 4 bases and J dropped 4; count of bases not matched to a gene: 5. Germline CDR1 and CDR2: SQVTM and ANQGSEA. The CDR3 runs 14 residues. CDR3 residues: CSVADRGRYNEQFF. Written as DNA, the CDR3 is TGCAGCGTTGCAGACAGGGGGAGGTACAATGAGCAGTTCTTC.